This T cell receptor (beta chain) was obtained from a study of patients and donors after allogeneic stem cell transplantation. Germline values: CDR1 SGHTA, CDR2 FQGNSA. CDR3 length: 15 amino acids. V was cut by 5 bases and J by 2 bases, with 13 bases left in between. Each CDR3 protein is one row after TCRdb ran MiXCR on the RT-PCR reads. The top ten hold approximately 10% of the sample, which has over 200,000 distinct CDR3 sequences, around 40% seen once. J is TRBJ1-5 and V is TRBV7-2; possible D gene TRBD1, 5 bases. Material: blood, either unsorted or a sorted T cell fraction (not recorded which). This clonotype was obtained from a human donor who was either an allogeneic HSCT recipient or a stem cell or donor lymphocyte infusion donor (not recorded which). It is not recorded whose cells these are; they may come from a transplant donor. CDR3: CASSARDGRNQPQHF. CDR3 DNA sequence: TGTGCCAGCAGCGCCCGGGACGGCCGCAATCAGCCCCAGCATTTT.